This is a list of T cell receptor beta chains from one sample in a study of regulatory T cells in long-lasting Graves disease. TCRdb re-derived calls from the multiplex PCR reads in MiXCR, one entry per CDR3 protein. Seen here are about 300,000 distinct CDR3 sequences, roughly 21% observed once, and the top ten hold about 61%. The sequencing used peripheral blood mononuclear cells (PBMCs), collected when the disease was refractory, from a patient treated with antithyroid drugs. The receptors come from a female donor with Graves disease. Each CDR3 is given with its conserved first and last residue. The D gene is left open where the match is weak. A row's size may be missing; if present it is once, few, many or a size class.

CDR3 protein: CASTTPLTEAFF
CDR3 DNA: TGTGCCAGCACAACACCCCTAACTGAAGCTTTCTTT
D gene: .
V gene: TRBV6-1
clone size: .
J gene: TRBJ1-1

CDR3 protein: CATRSGGEETQYF
CDR3 DNA: TGTGCCACCAGATCCGGGGGGGAAGAGACCCAGTACTTC
D gene: TRBD2
V gene: TRBV24-1
clone size: few
J gene: TRBJ2-5

CDR3 protein: CASSLEVAGSTGELFF
CDR3 DNA: TGCGCCAGCAGCTTGGAGGTGGCAGGGAGTACCGGGGAGCTGTTTTTT
D gene: .
V gene: TRBV5-1
clone size: .
J gene: TRBJ2-2

CDR3 protein: CASSLEGSGLGGYTF
CDR3 DNA: TGTGCCAGCAGCTTAGAGGGATCTGGGCTAGGGGGCTACACCTTC
D gene: .
V gene: TRBV11-2
clone size: few
J gene: TRBJ1-2

CDR3 protein: CSARWGGRTEAFF
CDR3 DNA: TGCAGTGCTAGATGGGGGGGCCGTACTGAAGCTTTCTTT
D gene: .
V gene: TRBV20-1
clone size: many
J gene: TRBJ1-1

CDR3 protein: CSAFHSGRGYEQYF
CDR3 DNA: TGCAGTGCTTTTCATAGCGGGAGAGGCTACGAGCAGTACTTC
D gene: TRBD2
V gene: TRBV20-1
clone size: .
J gene: TRBJ2-7

CDR3 protein: CASSLTGDNTEAFF
CDR3 DNA: TGTGCCAGCAGTTTAACAGGGGACAACACTGAAGCTTTCTTT
D gene: TRBD1
V gene: TRBV28
clone size: many
J gene: TRBJ1-1

CDR3 protein: CASSYAPGQETQYF
CDR3 DNA: TGTGCCAGCAGCTATGCCCCAGGGCAAGAGACCCAGTACTTC
D gene: .
V gene: TRBV7-9
clone size: .
J gene: TRBJ2-5

CDR3 protein: CASSQDGTAAYEQYF
CDR3 DNA: TGTGCCAGCAGCCAAGATGGGACAGCAGCCTACGAGCAGTACTTC
D gene: TRBD1
V gene: TRBV3-1
clone size: few
J gene: TRBJ2-7

CDR3 protein: CASSQIADSSYEQYF
CDR3 DNA: TGCGCCAGCAGCCAAATAGCGGATAGCTCCTACGAGCAGTACTTC
D gene: .
V gene: TRBV4-3
clone size: few
J gene: TRBJ2-7

CDR3 protein: CASSQDYRDAVSTEAFF
CDR3 DNA: TGTGCCAGCAGCCAAGATTATAGGGACGCGGTGAGCACTGAAGCTTTCTTT
D gene: .
V gene: TRBV3-1
clone size: many
J gene: TRBJ1-1

CDR3 protein: CASTKGQGDYEQYF
CDR3 DNA: TGTGCCAGCACCAAAGGGCAGGGTGACTACGAGCAGTACTTC
D gene: .
V gene: TRBV6-1
clone size: many
J gene: TRBJ2-7

CDR3 protein: CASSYRTGAKRATYGYTF
CDR3 DNA: TGTGCCAGCAGCTACCGGACAGGAGCGAAGCGGGCTACTTATGGCTACACCTTC
D gene: TRBD1
V gene: TRBV7-3
clone size: .
J gene: TRBJ1-2

CDR3 protein: CASSFVATYEQYF
CDR3 DNA: TGTGCCAGCAGTTTTGTTGCCACCTACGAGCAGTACTTC
D gene: .
V gene: TRBV28
clone size: many
J gene: TRBJ2-7

CDR3 protein: CASGEPPVQETQYF
CDR3 DNA: TGTGCCAGCGGGGAGCCCCCTGTCCAAGAGACCCAGTACTTC
D gene: .
V gene: TRBV6-2/TRBV6-3
clone size: many
J gene: TRBJ2-5

CDR3 protein: CASSQALGDEQYF
CDR3 DNA: TGTGCCAGCAGCCAAGCGTTGGGGGACGAGCAGTACTTC
D gene: .
V gene: TRBV4-2
clone size: .
J gene: TRBJ2-7

CDR3 protein: CSVEGTLDRTGLAYNEQFF
CDR3 DNA: TGCAGCGTTGAAGGGACTCTGGACAGGACGGGACTAGCCTACAATGAGCAGTTCTTC
D gene: .
V gene: TRBV29-1
clone size: few
J gene: TRBJ2-1

CDR3 protein: CASSGPGGQGLPGYTF
CDR3 DNA: TGTGCCAGCAGCGGCCCTGGGGGACAGGGACTCCCAGGCTACACCTTC
D gene: TRBD1
V gene: TRBV28
clone size: many
J gene: TRBJ1-2

CDR3 protein: CAIQTELNQPQHF
CDR3 DNA: TGTGCCATCCAGACAGAGCTCAATCAGCCCCAGCATTTT
D gene: .
V gene: TRBV28
clone size: many
J gene: TRBJ1-5

CDR3 protein: CASSTQGSGANVLTF
CDR3 DNA: TGCGCCAGCAGCACTCAGGGGTCGGGGGCCAACGTCCTGACTTTC
D gene: .
V gene: TRBV5-1
clone size: many
J gene: TRBJ2-6

CDR3 protein: CASSPDPGRDTEALF
CDR3 DNA: TGTGCCAGCAGTCCAGACCCAGGGCGGGACACTGAAGCTCTCTTT
D gene: .
V gene: TRBV11-2
clone size: .
J gene: TRBJ1-1